This TCR beta chain was observed in a study of blood T cell repertoires in COVID-19 (dated by TCRdb to the early 2020s). Notes on the research overall: Samples from collaborators originated in the United States, Italy and Spain and spanned both the acute and convalescent phases of COVID-19. Sample metadata almost always included a de-identified subject ID, COVID-19 status, age in years and sex. The repertoires were made available in a free public database intended to serve as a resource for research on the immune response to SARS-CoV-2. Samples came from the ongoing ImmuneRACE study (first 160 participants) plus 1,254 subjects from 6 global collaborators. The material from the prospective study consisted of cDNA or gDNA derived from T cells, B-cell-depleted T cells, or PBMCs. HLA class I and class II types, where available, came from metadata supplied by the sample provider rather than from assay-based typing. Deeply sampled blood TCRbeta repertoires from subjects exposed to, actively infected with, or recovered from COVID-19 were included in the dataset.

TCRbeta CDR3 regions were amplified from genomic DNA by means of the immunoSEQ Assay, a bias-controlled multiplex PCR. Processing in the source paper ran as follows. Nucleated cell counts per sample were estimated from amplification of reference gene primers within the assay. To quantify the absolute abundance of each unique TCRbeta CDR3 rearrangement, sequence reads were collapsed and filtered. Productive Simpson clonality was computed per sample as the square root of Simpson's diversity index over productive rearrangements. TCRdb mirrors the immuneACCESS table, restricted to in-frame sequences. Some clones are absent from its copies; in checked studies, under half trace to an unresolved V gene, and the reason for the others is unknown. Clonal size and the V and J genes are those of that table, whereas D and trimming came from the DNA. Recorded for this sample are hundreds of thousands of clones; around 86% of them occurred a single time. Roughly 3.5% of the sample is in the top ten clones.

Enrolling through a virtual design, the prospective study's participants ranged in age from roughly 18 to 100 years and lived across some 23 United States geographic areas. Cohort assignment in the prospective study relied on participant-reported clinical history from a screening survey and a study questionnaire. Mobile phlebotomists in the prospective study collected whole blood, serum and a nasopharyngeal or oropharyngeal swab from every participant. Participants in the prospective study had the option to provide additional blood draws and questionnaires over a roughly two-month period. Before DNA extraction, blood samples from the prospective study were shipped at room temperature or frozen. The CDR3 runs 14 amino acids, cysteine and phenylalanine included. Of the read, only the CDR3 DNA is kept; its 42 bases are in frame from base 1. In the germline V gene, CDR1 corresponds to SGHRS and CDR2 to YFSETQ. Deletion took 3 bases off V and 0 bases off J, with a span of 9 bases between the germline ends.

Beyond this particular receptor, the publication reports: The quantity of clinical and demographic metadata differed by source and by participant and was supplied without curation.

Regarding this clone: The specificity of this receptor is unknown. No qualities accompany the bases; no much larger clone lies one base away.

The sequenced material came from PBMCs or T cells enriched from blood (not recorded which). This TCR came from a woman aged 40 to 55 with acute COVID-19. The rearranged chain carries TRBV5-1 and TRBJ1-1, and the D gene may be TRBD1, 5 bases matching. For the CDR3, the sequence is CASSSRGLNTEAFF. The DNA is TGCGCCAGCAGCTCTAGGGGTTTGAACACTGAAGCTTTCTTT.